This T cell receptor (beta chain) is drawn from a study of blood T cell repertoires in COVID-19. Living in about 25 US areas, the participants were between roughly 18 and 90 years of age. CDR3 length: 13 residues. CDR1 and CDR2 from the germline V gene are SGHTA and FQGTGA. V gave up 1 base and J gave up 5 bases, with 6 bases separating them. Clones were read by immunoSEQ multiplex PCR, and TCRdb kept only the in-frame ones, dropping some. The table shows approximately 220,000 clones, with roughly 80% occurring only once. The chain carries TRBV7-3 and TRBJ2-1, with D perhaps TRBD1 (6 bases). The clonotype originates from a middle-aged woman with acute COVID-19. Sequenced input: PBMCs or T cells enriched from blood (not recorded which). CDR3 sequence reads: CASSLRTDNEQFF. CDR3 bases: TGTGCCAGCAGCTTAAGGACAGACAATGAGCAGTTCTTC.